The 18 T cell receptor beta chains reported below all come from one sample, sequenced in a study of T cell responses to AZD1222 COVID-19 vaccine. TCRdb keeps only in-frame clones here, not all; method: immunoSEQ multiplex PCR. The sample holds 100,000 to 150,000 clones, over 90% seen once. Specimen: peripheral blood, collected on day 0 of AZD1222 vaccination. These receptors were obtained from an adult in good health.

The chain links TRBV6-5 to TRBJ2-1, with TRBD1 as a possible D gene (6 bases). Trimming shortened V by 6 bases and J by 7 bases, and 16 bases separated the two germline ends. Germline assignment: CDR1 MNHEY and CDR2 SVGAGI. This CDR3 has 14 residues. Here the CDR3 reads CASSATYQGNEQFF. The CDR3 coding sequence is TGTGCCAGCAGCGCTACCTACCAGGGGAATGAGCAGTTCTTC.

The chain carries TRBV4-1 and TRBJ1-6; 7 bases map to TRBD1. This CDR3 spans 16 amino acids. Losses at the gene ends were 4 bases for V and 1 base for J; bases not matched to a gene: 4. The germline CDR1 and CDR2 sequences are MGHRA and YSYEKL. The CDR3 reads CASSPQQGSYNSPLHF. CDR3 in DNA: TGCGCCAGCAGCCCACAACAGGGGTCCTATAATTCACCCCTCCACTTT.

The chain carries TRBV11-2 and TRBJ2-1; 9 nucleotides align to TRBD1. V gave up 5 bases and J gave up 3 bases; unmatched junction bases: 2. CDR1 is SGHAT, CDR2 FQNNGV, per germline. The CDR3 length is 14 residues. The CDR3: CASSGTGFYNEQFF. DNA for the CDR3: TGTGCCAGCAGCGGGACAGGGTTCTACAATGAGCAGTTCTTC.

The rearrangement links TRBV14 to TRBJ2-3; 7 nucleotides agree with TRBD2. Germline lookup yields CDR1 SGHDN and CDR2 FVKESK. V lost 7 bases and J lost 1; bases outside the gene matches: 8. CDR3 length: 15 amino acids. In DNA, the CDR3 is TGTGCCAGCAATTTGGGCGGGGGAGGCACAGATACGCAGTATTTT. It encodes CASNLGGGGTDTQYF.

This clone was detected only once. The chain links TRBV20-1 to TRBJ1-3; D is uncertain. Trimming pared 3 bases from V and 0 bases from J, leaving 18 bases between. The CDR3 is 17 residues long. Germline V lookup: CDR1 DFQATT, CDR2 SNEGSKA (reference sequence). The CDR3 is CSASYGDSRISGNTIYF. CDR3 nucleotide sequence: TGCAGTGCTAGTTACGGGGATAGCAGGATCTCTGGAAACACCATATATTTT.

J is TRBJ1-1 and V is TRBV7-9; D remains unclear. Germline CDR1 and CDR2: SEHNR and FQNEAQ (reference sequence). V was clipped by 7 bases and J by 2 bases, with 17 bases between them. The CDR3 spans 15 residues. The CDR3 loop is CASISPPPFNTEAFF. CDR3 DNA sequence: TGTGCCAGCATCTCTCCCCCCCCATTTAACACTGAAGCTTTCTTT.

The V and J genes are TRBV6-1 and TRBJ2-7; D gene unclear. Trimming took 8 bases from V and 6 from J, leaving 8 bases between them. The germline V gene encodes CDR1 MNHNS and CDR2 SASEGT. The CDR3 is 10 residues long. As DNA, the CDR3 is TGTGCCAGCGGGGTGGGCGAGCAGTACTTC. This sequence encodes CASGVGEQYF.

This clone is a singleton in its sample. The chain couples TRBV5-4 to TRBJ1-3; D is perhaps TRBD1 (5 bases). Germline V lookup: CDR1 SGHNT, CDR2 YYREEE (reference sequence). The V end lost 0 bases, the J end lost 0 bases, and 10 bases lay between the germline ends. This CDR3 spans 16 amino acids. The CDR3, as DNA: TGTGCCAGCAGCTTGGATGAGGACACCTCTGGAAACACCATATATTTT. It codes for CASSLDEDTSGNTIYF.

The V and J genes are TRBV5-1 and TRBJ2-3; 11 positions agree with TRBD1. The CDR3 length is 16 residues. Germline V lookup: CDR1 SGHRS, CDR2 YFSETQ. Unmatched junction bases numbered 4, after V lost 0 bases and J lost 4 bases. CDR3 nucleotide sequence: TGCGCCAGCAGCTTGGATGGACAGGGGGCCGCAGATACGCAGTATTTT. This sequence encodes CASSLDGQGAADTQYF.

This clone was seen just once. The V gene is TRBV5-5, the J gene TRBJ2-7; D assignment may be TRBD1 or TRBD2 (6 bases each). The CDR3 is 12 amino acids. Germline lookup yields CDR1 SGHKS and CDR2 YYEKEE (reference sequence). Deletions cut 1 base from V and 5 bases from J, with 7 bases between. The CDR3 nucleotides are TGTGCCAGCAGCTTGAGGGGGGACGAGCAGTACTTC. Translating it yields CASSLRGDEQYF.

V is TRBV15 and J is TRBJ1-2; 7 bases are a match to TRBD1. Trimming at V came to 8 bases and at J to 6 bases, leaving 21 bases not matched to a gene. This CDR3 has 17 amino acids. Germline V gene sequence: CDR1 LNHNV, CDR2 YYDKDF (reference sequence). The CDR3 reads CATGNRDSFFSTNGYTF. The CDR3 bases are TGTGCCACCGGTAATAGGGACAGCTTTTTTTCGACAAATGGCTACACCTTC.

The J gene is TRBJ2-7, the V gene TRBV4-1; D possibly uses TRBD1 or TRBD2 (5 bases each). This CDR3 contains 16 residues. Deletions cut 6 bases from V and 0 bases from J, with 18 bases between. Germline V gives CDR1 MGHRA, CDR2 YSYEKL. The CDR3 DNA is TGCGCCAGCAGTTCCGGGGCAGCGAGTAGCTCCTACGAGCAGTACTTC. Its translation: CASSSGAASSSYEQYF.

The genes are TRBV27 and TRBJ2-7; D might be TRBD2 (6 bases). The V gene's germline CDR1 is MNHEY and CDR2 SMNVEV (reference sequence). CDR3 size: 13 residues. Trimming left V 5 bases short and J 3 bases short, with 11 bases between. The CDR3 DNA sequence: TGTGCCAGCAGTACGGGACTCGGCTACGAGCAGTACTTC. It encodes CASSTGLGYEQYF.

The CDR3 nucleotides are TGCGCCAGCAGCTTGGTAGCGGGAGTTGATGAGCAGTTCTTC. As protein: CASSLVAGVDEQFF. The chain is built from TRBV5-1 and TRBJ2-1, with 9 positions matching TRBD2. Trimming cost V 0 bases and J 8 bases; bases outside gene matches: 3. The CDR3 contains 14 residues. Germline lookup yields CDR1 SGHRS and CDR2 YFSETQ.

The gene calls are TRBV9 and TRBJ1-6; D is undetermined. The CDR3 contains 19 residues. Germline assignment: CDR1 SGDLS and CDR2 YYNGEE. The V end was cut by 4 bases, the J end by 0 bases, with 20 bases between. CDR3 protein: CASSPKTGPLSSYNSPLHF. The CDR3 coding sequence is TGTGCCAGCAGCCCGAAGACCGGCCCCCTGAGCTCCTATAATTCACCCCTCCACTTT. Combining the CDR3 with reference TRBV9 and TRBJ1-6 gives the whole variable domain DSGVTQTPKHLITATGQRVTLRCSPRSGDLSVYWYQQSLDQGLQFLIQYYNGEERAKGNILERFSAQQFPDLHSELNLSSLELGDSALYFCASSPKTGPLSSYNSPLHFGNGTRLTVT.

The chain employs TRBV4-3 and TRBJ2-7; D unclear. V lost 0 bases and J 0 bases, leaving 12 bases between the germline ends. This CDR3 comprises 16 residues. CDR1 and CDR2 from the germline V gene are LGHNA and YSLEER. DNA for the CDR3: TGCGCCAGCAGCCAAGACCCACAGCCTAACTCCTACGAGCAGTACTTC. It codes for CASSQDPQPNSYEQYF.

The V and J genes are TRBV11-2 and TRBJ2-5, with 9 bases lining up with TRBD2. CDR3 length equals 15 residues. The ends lost 5 bases at V and 0 bases at J; junction bases unmatched: 4. Looked up from germline, CDR1 is SGHAT and CDR2 is FQNNGV. This CDR3 is CASSRSGGYQETQYF. CDR3 sequence (DNA): TGTGCCAGCAGCCGAAGCGGGGGGTACCAAGAGACCCAGTACTTC. The full variable domain, in which reference TRBV11-2 and TRBJ2-5 provide the parts outside the CDR3, is EAGVAQSPRYKIIEKRQSVAFWCNPISGHATLYWYQQILGQGPKLLIQFQNNGVVDDSQLPKDRFSAERLKGVDSTLKIQPAKLEDSAVYLCASSRSGGYQETQYFGPGTRLLVL.

This chain uses TRBV18 with TRBJ2-3, with a weak D call TRBD1 (5 bases). Trimming left V 2 bases short and J 1 base short, with 7 bases between. The CDR3 runs to 14 residues. Germline CDR1 is KGHSH and CDR2 is LQKENI. This CDR3 reads CASSPGARTDTQYF. The CDR3 DNA follows: TGTGCCAGCTCACCAGGGGCCCGCACAGATACGCAGTATTTT.